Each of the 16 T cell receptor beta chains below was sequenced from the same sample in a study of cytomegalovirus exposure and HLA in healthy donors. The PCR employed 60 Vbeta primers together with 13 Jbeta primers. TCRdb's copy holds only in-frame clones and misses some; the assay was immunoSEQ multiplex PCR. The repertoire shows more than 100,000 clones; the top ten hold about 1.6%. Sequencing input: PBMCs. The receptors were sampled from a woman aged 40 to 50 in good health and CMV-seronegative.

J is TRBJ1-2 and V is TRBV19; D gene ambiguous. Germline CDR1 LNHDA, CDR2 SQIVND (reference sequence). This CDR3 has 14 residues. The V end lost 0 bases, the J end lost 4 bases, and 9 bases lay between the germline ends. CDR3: CASSIEPDIYGYTF. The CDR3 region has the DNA TGTGCCAGTAGTATAGAACCAGACATCTATGGCTACACCTTC.

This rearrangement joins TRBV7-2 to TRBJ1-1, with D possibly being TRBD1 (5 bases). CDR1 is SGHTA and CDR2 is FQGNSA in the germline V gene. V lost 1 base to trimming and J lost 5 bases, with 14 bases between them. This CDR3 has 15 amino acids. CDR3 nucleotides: TGTGCCAGCAGCTTAGTCGGGGGACTAAAGACTGAAGCTTTCTTT. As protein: CASSLVGGLKTEAFF.

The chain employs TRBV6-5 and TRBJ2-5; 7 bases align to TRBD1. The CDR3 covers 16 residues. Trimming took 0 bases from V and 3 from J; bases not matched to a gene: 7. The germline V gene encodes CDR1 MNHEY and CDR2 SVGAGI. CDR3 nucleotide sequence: TGTGCCAGCAGTTACTCCGGCAGGGGGTCGGAAGAGACCCAGTACTTC. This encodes CASSYSGRGSEETQYF.

CDR3 sequence reads: CASSLYRGASTDTQYF. CDR3 DNA: TGTGCCAGCAGTTTATATCGGGGGGCTAGCACAGATACGCAGTATTTT. The chain links TRBV28 to TRBJ2-3, with D possibly matching TRBD2 (7 bases). Germline V gene sequence: CDR1 MDHEN, CDR2 SYDVKM. V lost 1 base and J lost 0, with 11 bases in between. The length of the CDR3 is 16 residues.

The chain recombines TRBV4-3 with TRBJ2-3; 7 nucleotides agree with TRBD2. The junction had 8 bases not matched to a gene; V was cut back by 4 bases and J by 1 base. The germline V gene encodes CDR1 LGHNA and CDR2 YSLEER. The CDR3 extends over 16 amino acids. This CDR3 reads CASSRTLARGTDTQYF. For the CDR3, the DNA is TGCGCCAGCAGCCGAACACTAGCGAGGGGCACAGATACGCAGTATTTT.

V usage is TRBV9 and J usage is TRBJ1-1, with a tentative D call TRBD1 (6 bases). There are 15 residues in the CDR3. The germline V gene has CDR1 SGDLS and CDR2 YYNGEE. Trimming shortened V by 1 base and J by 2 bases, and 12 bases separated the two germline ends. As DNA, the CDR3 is TGTGCCAGCAGCGTAAGGGGGGGCATTAACACTGAAGCTTTCTTT. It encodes CASSVRGGINTEAFF.

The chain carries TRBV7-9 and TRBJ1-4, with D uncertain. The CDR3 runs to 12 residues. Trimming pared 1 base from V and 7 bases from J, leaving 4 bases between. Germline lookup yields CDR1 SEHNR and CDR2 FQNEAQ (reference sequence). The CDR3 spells CASSLDTEKLFF. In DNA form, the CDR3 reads TGTGCCAGCAGCTTAGACACTGAAAAACTGTTTTTT.

CDR3: CASGLDRDAEAFF. The CDR3 DNA is TGTGCTAGTGGTTTGGACAGGGATGCTGAAGCTTTCTTT. This chain uses TRBV12-5 with TRBJ1-1; perhaps TRBD1 as D (6 bases). V was clipped by 1 base and J by 6 bases, with 9 bases between them. Germline values: CDR1 LGHNT, CDR2 FRNRAP. The CDR3 is 13 residues long.

As DNA, the CDR3 is TGTGCCAGCAGTTACCCGGGAGCCACCCTCTACGAGCAGTACTTC. It yields the protein CASSYPGATLYEQYF. This sequence joins TRBV6-5 and TRBJ2-7; perhaps TRBD2 as D (6 bases). Trimming took off 2 bases at V and 3 bases at J, with 14 bases between the two ends. The CDR3 is 15 amino acids. Looked up from germline, CDR1 is MNHEY and CDR2 is SVGAGI.

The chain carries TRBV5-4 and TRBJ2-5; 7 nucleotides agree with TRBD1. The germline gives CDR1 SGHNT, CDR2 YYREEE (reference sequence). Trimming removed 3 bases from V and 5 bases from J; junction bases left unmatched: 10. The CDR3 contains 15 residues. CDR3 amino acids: CASSYGTGVGETQYF. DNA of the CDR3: TGTGCCAGCAGCTATGGTACAGGGGTGGGGGAGACCCAGTACTTC.

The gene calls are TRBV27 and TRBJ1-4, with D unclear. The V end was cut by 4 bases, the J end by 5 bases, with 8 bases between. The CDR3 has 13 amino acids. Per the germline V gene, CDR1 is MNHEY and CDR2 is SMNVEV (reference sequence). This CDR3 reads CASSWSRNEKLFF. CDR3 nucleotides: TGTGCCAGCAGTTGGTCCCGGAATGAAAAACTGTTTTTT.

The CDR3 nucleotides read TGTGCCAGTAGACGTAGCGGGGCCAGCAATCAGCCCCAGCATTTT. Amino acids: CASRRSGASNQPQHF. The V call is TRBV19, the J call TRBJ1-5; D possibly corresponds to TRBD1 (5 bases). The ends were cut back, 6 bases at V and 1 base at J, with 13 bases in the middle. Per the germline V gene, CDR1 is LNHDA and CDR2 is SQIVND (reference sequence). This CDR3 is built from 15 residues.

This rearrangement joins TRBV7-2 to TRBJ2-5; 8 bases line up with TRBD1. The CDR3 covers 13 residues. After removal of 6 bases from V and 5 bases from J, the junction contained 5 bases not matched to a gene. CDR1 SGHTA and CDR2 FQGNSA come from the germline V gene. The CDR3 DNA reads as TGTGCCAGCAGGGTTACAGGGGGGGAGACCCAGTACTTC. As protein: CASRVTGGETQYF. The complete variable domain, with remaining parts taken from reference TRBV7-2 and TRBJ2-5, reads GAGVSQSPSNKVTEKGKDVELRCDPISGHTALYWYRQSLGQGLEFLIYFQGNSAPDKSGLPSDRFSAERTGGSVSTLTIQRTQQEDSAVYLCASRVTGGETQYFGPGTRLLVL.

The CDR3 DNA reads as TGTGCCAGTGTGCAGGGGAGCTATGGCTACACCTTC. This gives the protein CASVQGSYGYTF. This chain uses TRBV2 with TRBJ1-2, with a tentative D call TRBD1 (6 bases). CDR3 length: 12 amino acids. The germline V gene encodes CDR1 SNHLY and CDR2 FYNNEI. Trimming left V 9 bases short and J 4 bases short, with 12 bases between.

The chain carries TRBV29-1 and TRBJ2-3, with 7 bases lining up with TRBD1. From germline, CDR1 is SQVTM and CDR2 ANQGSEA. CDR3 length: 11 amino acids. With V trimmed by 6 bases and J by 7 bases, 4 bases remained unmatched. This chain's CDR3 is CSVGQEHTQYF. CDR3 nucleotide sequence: TGCAGCGTAGGACAGGAACATACGCAGTATTTT.

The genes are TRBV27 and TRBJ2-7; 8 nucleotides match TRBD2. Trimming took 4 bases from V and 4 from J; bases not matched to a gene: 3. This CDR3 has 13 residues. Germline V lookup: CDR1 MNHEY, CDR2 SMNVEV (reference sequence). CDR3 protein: CASSSGGGYEQYF. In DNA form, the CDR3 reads TGTGCCAGCAGTTCCGGGGGGGGGTACGAGCAGTACTTC.